These T cell receptor beta chains were read from a single sample in a study of blood T cell repertoires in COVID-19. Assay: immunoSEQ multiplex PCR; the TCRdb copy retains only in-frame clones and omits some. The sample holds 200,000 to 250,000 clones, approximately 89% seen once. Sequencing was performed on peripheral blood. These receptors were obtained from a woman aged 40 to 50 with acute or convalescent COVID-19. CDR3s include the opening cysteine and the closing phenylalanine or tryptophan. The order of the fields is clone size, D gene, CDR3 length, J gene, V gene, CDR3 DNA, CDR3 protein. A D gene is named only where the DNA matches it firmly. Clone size is shown for a subset of rows, as once, few, many or a class of expanded clone.

>-|TRBD1|17|TRBJ1-2|TRBV6-1
TGTGCCAGCAGTGATCTGGGGGACAGGGGGTTTAACTATGGCTACACCTTC
CASSDLGDRGFNYGYTF
>-|-|12|TRBJ1-1|TRBV9
TGTGCCAGCAGCCCCCCGAGCACTGAAGCTTTCTTT
CASSPPSTEAFF
>once|-|15|TRBJ1-5|TRBV24-1
TGTGCCACCTCTCCCAGGGGCGCAGGCAATCAGCCCCAGCATTTT
CATSPRGAGNQPQHF
>once|-|15|TRBJ2-3|TRBV30
TGTGCCTGGAGTAGAAAGGCGGCACACACAGATACGCAGTATTTT
CAWSRKAAHTDTQYF
>-|-|14|TRBJ2-1|TRBV19
TGTGCCAGCTGGGACACGAGCTCCTACAATGAGCAGTTCTTC
CASWDTSSYNEQFF
>-|TRBD1|14|TRBJ1-2|TRBV2
TGTGCCAGCAGCGCCACGACAGGGAACTATGGCTACACCTTC
CASSATTGNYGYTF
>-|-|15|TRBJ1-1|TRBV2
TGTGCCAGCAGTGCGAGGGAGATTGGGAACACTGAAGCTTTCTTT
CASSAREIGNTEAFF
>-|TRBD1|14|TRBJ1-1|TRBV5-1
TGCGCCAGCAGCCCAGGGGGCTGGACGACTGAAGCTTTCTTT
CASSPGGWTTEAFF
>-|-|16|TRBJ1-3|TRBV5-8
TGTGCCAGCAGCTTGGGGGAGGGCGCCGCTGGAAACACCATATATTTT
CASSLGEGAAGNTIYF
>-|TRBD1|15|TRBJ1-4|TRBV6-5
TGTGCCAGCAGTTATGGAGGGACAGTGAATGAAAAACTGTTTTTT
CASSYGGTVNEKLFF
>-|-|13|TRBJ1-1|TRBV4-1
TGCGCCAGCAGCCGCGGCCCGGGAGTTGAAGCTTTCTTT
CASSRGPGVEAFF